The clone carrying this TCR beta chain was seen only a few times. Its antigen is undetermined. The data belong to a study of early T cells in non-severe SARS-CoV-2 infection. Findings and limits, study-wide: Anti-spike CD8 responses were favored by VDJdb matching, which missed private and CD4 specificities.

The CDR3 extends over 14 amino acids. Trimming at V came to 4 bases and at J to 1 base, leaving 5 bases not matched to a gene. Germline V gene data show CDR1 as GTSNPN and CDR2 as SVGIG (reference sequence). Individual cDNA molecules were tagged with unique molecular identifiers, the study reported. TCRdb itself ran the 5' RACE reads through MiXCR, one entry per CDR3 protein. The sample consists of tens of thousands of distinct CDR3 sequences, roughly 13% of them appearing once. The receptor's source is an adult who was a healthcare worker with PCR-confirmed SARS-CoV-2 infection or an uninfected control (not recorded which). The chain couples TRBV30 to TRBJ2-3; TRBD2 agrees at 7 bases. Sequences were obtained from whole blood. The CDR3 here is CAWISGRGTDTQYF. The CDR3 DNA sequence: TGTGCCTGGATTAGCGGGCGCGGCACAGATACGCAGTATTTT. The complete variable domain, with remaining parts taken from reference TRBV30 and TRBJ2-3, reads SQTIHQWPATLVQPVGSPLSLECTVEGTSNPNLYWYRQAAGRGLQLLFYSVGIGQISSEVPQNLSASRPQDRQFILSSKKLLLSDSGFYLCAWISGRGTDTQYFGPGTRLTVL.